This T cell receptor (beta chain) comes out of a study of follicular helper T cells after annual influenza vaccination. Sequenced by immunoSEQ multiplex PCR; TCRdb stores in-frame clones only, minus some. The table records about 4,800 clones, 83% of them present only once. The time point: 2015-2016 season, 7 days after influenza vaccination. Sorted blood CD4 subsets were sequenced before and after adults received seasonal inactivated influenza vaccine. The CDR3 length is 11 residues. Losses at the gene ends were 7 bases for V and 4 bases for J; bases not matched to a gene: 3. The germline V gene has CDR1 SQVTM and CDR2 ANQGSEA. Whole-study findings and limits: Successive annual vaccinations recalled a recurrent oligoclonal ICOS+CD38+ cTfh response with influenza-specific clonotypes.

As to this clone: Antigen unknown.

The clonotype was recovered from an adult who received the influenza vaccine. The source was CXCR5+ CD38- circulating T follicular helper cells from blood, collected 7 days after influenza vaccination. Described subset: circulating Tfh, non-naive CD4+CXCR5+PD-1+ (ICOS+CD38+ or ICOS-CD38-). This chain uses TRBV29-1 with TRBJ1-2; 7 bases are shared with TRBD1. The CDR3 spells CSEDRLYGYTF. The CDR3 coding sequence is TGCAGCGAGGACAGGCTCTATGGCTACACCTTC.